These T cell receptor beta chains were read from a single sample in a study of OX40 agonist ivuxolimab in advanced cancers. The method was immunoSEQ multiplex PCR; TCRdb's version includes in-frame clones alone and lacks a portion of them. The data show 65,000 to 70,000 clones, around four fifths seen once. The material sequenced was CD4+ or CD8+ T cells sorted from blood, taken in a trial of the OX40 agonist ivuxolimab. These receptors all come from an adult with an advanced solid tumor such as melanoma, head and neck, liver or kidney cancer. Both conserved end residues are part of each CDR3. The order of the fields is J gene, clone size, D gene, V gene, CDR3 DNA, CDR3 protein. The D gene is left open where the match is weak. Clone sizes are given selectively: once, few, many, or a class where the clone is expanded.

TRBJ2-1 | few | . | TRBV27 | TGTGCCAGCAGTTCTCACAGGGGGGGTTCCTACAATGAGCAGTTCTTC | CASSSHRGGSYNEQFF
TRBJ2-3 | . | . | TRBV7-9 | TGTGCCAGCAGCCCCTGGGGGATCGATACGCAGTATTTT | CASSPWGIDTQYF
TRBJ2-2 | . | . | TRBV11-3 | TGTGCCAGCAAAAAGGGGCCCACCGGGGAGCTGTTTTTT | CASKKGPTGELFF
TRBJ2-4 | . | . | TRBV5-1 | TGCGCCAGCAGCTTGGGTAGCGAAAAAAACATTCAGTACTTC | CASSLGSEKNIQYF
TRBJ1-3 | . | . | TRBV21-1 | TGTGCCAGCAGCAAAGGTCGGAGTAGACAGCCCCTTCGGAGCTTT | CASSKGRSRQPLRSF
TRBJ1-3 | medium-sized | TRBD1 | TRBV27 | TGTGCCAGCAAGGACAGGGCAGAATCTGGAAACACCATATATTTT | CASKDRAESGNTIYF
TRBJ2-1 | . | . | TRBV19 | TGTGCCAGTAGTACCCCGCGCGGGACGGGCAATGAGCAGTTCTTC | CASSTPRGTGNEQFF
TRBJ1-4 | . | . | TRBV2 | TGTGCCAGCCGTTCCGGGGGGGCGGGTGAAAAACTGTTTTTT | CASRSGGAGEKLFF
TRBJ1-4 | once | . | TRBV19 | TGTGCCAGTAGCGGGACGGATAATGAAAAACTGTTTTTT | CASSGTDNEKLFF
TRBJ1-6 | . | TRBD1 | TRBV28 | TGTGCCAGCAGTGGACGACAGGGGGCAGGAGGTTCACCCCTCCACTTT | CASSGRQGAGGSPLHF
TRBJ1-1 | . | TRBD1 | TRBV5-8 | TGTGCCAGCAGCTCCGGGACAGGGATTTTGAACACTGAAGCTTTCTTT | CASSSGTGILNTEAFF
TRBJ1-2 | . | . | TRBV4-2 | TGTGCCAGCAGCCAACTCCAAGGTGAGAGTAACTATGGCTACACCTTC | CASSQLQGESNYGYTF
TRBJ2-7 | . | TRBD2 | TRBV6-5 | TGTGCCAGCAGTTACCTAGCGGGCACCTACGAGCAGTACTTC | CASSYLAGTYEQYF
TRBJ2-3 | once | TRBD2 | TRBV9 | TGTGCCAGCAGCCCTCGACTAGCGGGAGCAGATACGCAGTATTTT | CASSPRLAGADTQYF
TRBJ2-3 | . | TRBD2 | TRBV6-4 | TGTGCCAGCAGTGACTCCATGACTAGCGGGAGTGCCGATACGCAGTATTTT | CASSDSMTSGSADTQYF
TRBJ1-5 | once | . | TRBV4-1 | TGCGCCAGCAGCCAAGGGTTTCTGGGCCAGTTGGATCAGCCCCAGCATTTT | CASSQGFLGQLDQPQHF
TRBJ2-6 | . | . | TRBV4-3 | TGCGCCAGCAGCCAGGACTCTAAAAGGTTCGGGGCCAACGTCCTGACTTTC | CASSQDSKRFGANVLTF
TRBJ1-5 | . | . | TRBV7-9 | TGTGCCAGCAGCTTAACGGTCAATCAGCCCCAGCATTTT | CASSLTVNQPQHF
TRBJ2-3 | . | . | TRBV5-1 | TGCGCCAGCAGCTTGGGTGACGGCACCACAGATACGCAGTATTTT | CASSLGDGTTDTQYF
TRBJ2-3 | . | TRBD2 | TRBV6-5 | TGTGCCAGCAGTTACGTGGCGGGAGGGTCCACAGATACGCAGTATTTT | CASSYVAGGSTDTQYF
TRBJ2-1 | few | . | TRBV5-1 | TGCGCCAGCAGCTTCCGCCCGGGGGGCTCAAATGAGCAGTTCTTC | CASSFRPGGSNEQFF
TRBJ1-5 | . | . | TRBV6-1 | TGTGCCAGCAGTGGGACAGAGGGGCCTACGCCCCAGCATTTT | CASSGTEGPTPQHF
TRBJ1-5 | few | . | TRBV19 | TGTGCCAGTACCAAACTTAATCAGCCCCAGCATTTT | CASTKLNQPQHF
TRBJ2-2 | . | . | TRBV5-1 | TGCGCCAGCAGCGAGGGGGGCAACGGGGAGCTGTTTTTT | CASSEGGNGELFF
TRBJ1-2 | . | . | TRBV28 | TGTGCCACCAACCGACACCTCACTAACTATGGCTACACCTTC | CATNRHLTNYGYTF
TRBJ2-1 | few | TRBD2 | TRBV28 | TGTGCCAGCAGTTTTGGGCTAGCGGGAGGGAGCTCCTACAATGAGCAGTTCTTC | CASSFGLAGGSSYNEQFF
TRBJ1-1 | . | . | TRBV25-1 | TGTGCCAGCAGTTCCAGTTCAGGGACTGAAGCTTTCTTT | CASSSSSGTEAFF
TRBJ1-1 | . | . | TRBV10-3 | TGTGCCATCAGTAAATCCTCGGTCTTGAACACTGAAGCTTTCTTT | CAISKSSVLNTEAFF
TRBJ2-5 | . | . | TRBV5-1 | TGCGCCAGCAGCTTGGCCCTATCAAAAGAGACCCAGTACTTC | CASSLALSKETQYF
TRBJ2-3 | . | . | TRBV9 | TGTGCCAGCAGCGTAGCTAACGGGCTCACAGATACGCAGTATTTT | CASSVANGLTDTQYF
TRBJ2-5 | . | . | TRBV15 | TGTGCCACCAGCCCCGGTGGCGACACGTACCAAGAGACCCAGTACTTC | CATSPGGDTYQETQYF
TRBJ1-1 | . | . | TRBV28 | TGTGCCAGCAGTGGCACCACGACAGGGAACACTGAAGCTTTCTTT | CASSGTTTGNTEAFF
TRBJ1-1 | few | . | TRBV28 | TGTGCCAGCAGTTTACCTATTGCTGAAGCTTTCTTT | CASSLPIAEAFF
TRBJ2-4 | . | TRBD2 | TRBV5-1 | TGCGCCAGCAGCACCCGGGGTAGCGGGGTCCCGGGGAACATTCAGTACTTC | CASSTRGSGVPGNIQYF
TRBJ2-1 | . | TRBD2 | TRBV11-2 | TGTGCCAGCGGGGGACTAGCGGTCAATGAGCAGTTCTTC | CASGGLAVNEQFF
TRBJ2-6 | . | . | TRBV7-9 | TGTGCCAGCAGCTCCCTCCCTGGGGCCAACGTCCTGACTTTC | CASSSLPGANVLTF
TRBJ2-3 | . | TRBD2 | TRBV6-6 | TGTGCCAGCAGGCCGATTGGAGCGGGAGCTGGAGATACGCAGTATTTT | CASRPIGAGAGDTQYF
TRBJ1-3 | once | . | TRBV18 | TGTGCCAGCTCACCAGAAATCAGCTCTGGAAACACCATATATTTT | CASSPEISSGNTIYF
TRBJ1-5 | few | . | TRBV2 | TGTGCCAGCAGTCGACAGATCAATCAGCCCCAGCATTTT | CASSRQINQPQHF
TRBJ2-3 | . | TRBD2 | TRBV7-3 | TGTGCCAGCAGCTCGACCCGGGAGGCAGATACGCAGTATTTT | CASSSTREADTQYF
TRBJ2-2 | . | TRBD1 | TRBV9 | TGTGCCAGCATGCCGACAGGGCTCCTAGTTGGCACCGGGGAGCTGTTTTTT | CASMPTGLLVGTGELFF
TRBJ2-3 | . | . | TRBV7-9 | TGTGCCAGCAGCTTAGCGCGGCCCCAGAGCACAGATACGCAGTATTTT | CASSLARPQSTDTQYF
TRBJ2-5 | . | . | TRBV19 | TGTGCCAGTAGTATCGTGGGCTTGGAGACCCAGTACTTC | CASSIVGLETQYF
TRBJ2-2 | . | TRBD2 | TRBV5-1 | TGCGCCAGCAGCCAACGGACTAGCGGGGGTACCGGGGAGCTGTTTTTT | CASSQRTSGGTGELFF
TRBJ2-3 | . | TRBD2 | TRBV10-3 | TGTGCCATCAGTCCGGGACTAGCGGGAGCGGATACGCAGTATTTT | CAISPGLAGADTQYF
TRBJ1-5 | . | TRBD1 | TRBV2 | TGTGCCAGCAGTTGGACAGGCCTCGAGAATCAGCCCCAGCATTTT | CASSWTGLENQPQHF
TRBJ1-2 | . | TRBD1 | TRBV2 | TGTGCCAGCACCTCACAGGGTTCAACAGGGGGTGGCTACACCTTC | CASTSQGSTGGGYTF
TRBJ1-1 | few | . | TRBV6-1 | TGTGCCAGCAGTGGGACGAGGAACACTGAAGCTTTCTTT | CASSGTRNTEAFF
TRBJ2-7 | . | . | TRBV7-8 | TGTGCCAGCAGCTACTTCCCTCAACAGGGCCTTTGGTCCGAGCAGTACTTC | CASSYFPQQGLWSEQYF
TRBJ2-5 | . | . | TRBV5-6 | TGTGCCAGCAGCGACATCCAAGAGACCCAGTACTTC | CASSDIQETQYF
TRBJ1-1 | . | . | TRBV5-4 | TGTGCCAGCGCTCCGGCGTTGAACACTGAAGCTTTCTTT | CASAPALNTEAFF
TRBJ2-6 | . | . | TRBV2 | TGTGCCAGCAGTTTGGGCGGGGCTGGGGCCAACGTCCTGACTTTC | CASSLGGAGANVLTF
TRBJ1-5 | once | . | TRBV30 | TGTGCCTGGAACCGGGGCCCGAATCAGCCCCAGCATTTT | CAWNRGPNQPQHF
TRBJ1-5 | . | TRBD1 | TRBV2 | TGTGCCAGCGCCGGGACAGGGGGCTATCAGCCCCAGCATTTT | CASAGTGGYQPQHF
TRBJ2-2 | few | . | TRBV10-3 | TGTGCCATCAGTGAGCGGGACCTAGGCGGGGAGCTGTTTTTT | CAISERDLGGELFF
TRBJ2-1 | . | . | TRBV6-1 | TGTGCCAGCAGTAGGACGTCCCTCTTCTACAATGAGCAGTTCTTC | CASSRTSLFYNEQFF
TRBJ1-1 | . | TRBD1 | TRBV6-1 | TGTGCCAGCACACAGGGGGCATGGGAAGCTTTCTTT | CASTQGAWEAFF
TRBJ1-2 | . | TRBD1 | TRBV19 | TGTGCCAGTAGTATTAACCGGGACAGGGGGAGCTATGGCTACACCTTC | CASSINRDRGSYGYTF